The clone carrying this T cell receptor (beta chain) was seen more than once but under ten times. Through a sample-barcoded 5' primer and a J-beta primer mix, a second PCR was run for roughly 6 to 12 cycles. TCRdb itself ran the 5' RACE reads through MiXCR, one entry per CDR3 protein. This sample yields 750,000 to 950,000 distinct CDR3 sequences, of which about 26% are seen a single time; over 2.5% belongs to the top ten. The sample is drawn from a study of blood T cells in healthy people across ages. Germline lookup yields CDR1 SGHVS and CDR2 FNYEAQ. CDR3 length: 14 residues. Trimming cost V 5 bases and J 4 bases; bases outside gene matches: 7. Donors each provided roughly 11 milliliters of peripheral blood. Isolated PBMCs totaled at least 6.5 million in each sample. This sample was also put to use in a study of T cells of mothers and their children. According to that study: Second-round PCR products received sample barcodes and 2-4 random nucleotides from the M1S primer. Nobody spotted any persistent microchimeric T cell clones.

The sequenced material came from blood. This TCR was recovered from a boy younger than 18 in good health. J is TRBJ2-5 and V is TRBV7-6; 7 bases match TRBD2. CDR3 sequence: CASSPQTSPETQYF. CDR3 DNA: TGTGCCAGCAGCCCACAGACTAGCCCAGAGACCCAGTACTTC.